This T cell receptor beta chain was retrieved from a study of human T cells and chemical hapten exposure. This CDR3 comprises 12 residues. Germline V gene data show CDR1 as SGDLS and CDR2 as YYNGEE. Trimming pared 2 bases from V and 9 bases from J, leaving 9 bases between. Time point noted: patch test 1, 2 weeks after DPC sensitization. Described treatment: therapeutic diphenylcyclopropenone sensitization with weekly scalp DPC. Patients had alopecia, were aged 18 to 70, and were not pregnant. MiXCR, run by TCRdb on the RACE reads, gives a single entry per CDR3 protein. The sample gives approximately 79,000 distinct CDR3 sequences, around a tenth of which show up once; around 1.3% is in the top ten.

The specimen comprised whole blood, sampled in connection with sensitization to the hapten diphenylcyclopropenone (DPC). V is TRBV9 and J is TRBJ2-1; D uncertain. This TCR was recovered from a woman in her forties or fifties with alopecia areata. Some clones in this sample may be carry-over from other donors' samples. CDR3 sequence: CASSVLVGEQFF. The CDR3 DNA reads as TGTGCCAGCAGCGTCCTCGTGGGTGAGCAGTTCTTC.